This T cell receptor (beta chain) was captured by sequencing in a study of shared clonotypes between healthy human individuals. For the study at large: The study enrolled a couple of women and three men aged 18 to 49.

Researchers ran the assay at a deep level. Here immunoSEQ multiplex PCR was the method, and the copy in TCRdb shows in-frame clones only, minus some. This table has millions of clones, about 95% appearing once. The V and J ends lost 2 bases and 4 bases respectively, with 6 bases between them. Germline CDR1 and CDR2: LGHNA and YSLEER. This CDR3 has 13 amino acids. In the naive CD8 group, cells lacked CD45RO and were positively selected for CCR7, so terminally differentiated effector memory CD45RA+ cells were left out. The sequencing input was naive CD8+ T cells sorted from blood. The chain combines TRBV4-3 with TRBJ2-1, with D unresolved. The TCR sequence derives from a man between 18 and 29 years old in good health. The CDR3 DNA reads TGCGCCAGCAGCCAAACCGGATACAATGAGCAGTTCTTC. It translates to CASSQTGYNEQFF.